These 25 T cell receptor beta chains were sequenced from one sample in a study of blood T cells in healthy people across ages. A second PCR of 7 to 11 cycles used a sample-barcoded 5' primer and a J-beta primer mix. Using its own MiXCR run on the 5' RACE reads, TCRdb lists one record per CDR3 protein. The sample holds 850,000 or so distinct CDR3 sequences, roughly 26% seen once. Sequenced material: blood. The receptors here all came from a woman aged 80 or over in good health.

The sample holds many counts of this clonotype. Germline is not matched at one junction end, which may reflect a read error. V is TRBV4-2 and J is TRBJ2-3; possible D gene TRBD2, 6 bases. This CDR3 region has 15 residues. Germline-derived CDR1 and CDR2 are LGHNA and YNFKEQ. CDR3 loop: CTSSPGTAYTDTQYF. In nucleotides, the CDR3 is TGTACCAGCAGCCCCGGGACTGCCTACACAGATACGCAGTATTTT.

The chain recombines TRBV7-2 with TRBJ1-6; 9 nucleotides match TRBD1. V was pared by 0 bases and J by 4 bases, with 1 base of the junction left unmatched. Germline lookup yields CDR1 SGHTA and CDR2 FQGNSA. The CDR3 covers 16 residues. CDR3 sequence (DNA): TGTGCCAGCAGCTTAGCCGGGACAGGGTATAATTCACCCCTCCACTTT. This sequence encodes CASSLAGTGYNSPLHF.

In regard to this clonotype: Just one base apart from a much larger clone, this may be a read error. The chain couples TRBV5-6 to TRBJ2-5; the match to TRBD2 covers 11 bases. Germline values: CDR1 SGHDT, CDR2 YYEEEE. With 3 bases clipped from V and 11 bases from J, the junction kept 15 bases outside the gene matches. The CDR3 covers 16 residues. CDR3 sequence reads: CASSYGLAGTYNEQYF. The CDR3 DNA is TGTGCCAGCAGCTATGGACTAGCGGGTACCTACAATGAGCAGTACTTC.

This clonotype was picked up many times. V is TRBV10-3 and J is TRBJ2-7, with unresolved D. V shed 6 bases and J shed 0 bases, with 9 bases lying between them. The CDR3 is 13 amino acids. Germline CDR1 and CDR2: ENHRY and SYGVKD. In DNA form, the CDR3 reads TGTGCCATCAGGGGCCAGAGCTCCTACGAGCAGTACTTC. Translation gives CAIRGQSSYEQYF.

A word on this clonotype: This may be a read error: a much more frequent sequence differs by one nucleotide. The rearrangement links TRBV6-1 to TRBJ2-1; TRBD2 matches at 9 bases. The J call may be mistaken, given a closer DNA end match to TRBJ2-7. Looked up from germline, CDR1 is MNHNS and CDR2 is SASEGT. There are 15 residues in the CDR3. CDR3 protein: CASEKGRGGYNEQYF. CDR3 sequence (DNA): TGTGCCAGCGAGAAGGGGCGGGGGGGTTACAATGAGCAGTACTTC.

The rearrangement links TRBV7-2 to TRBJ2-6; 8 bases line up with TRBD1. CDR3 length: 18 residues. V lost 4 bases to trimming and J lost 6 bases; unmatched junction nucleotides: 14. Germline V gene sequence: CDR1 SGHTA, CDR2 FQGNSA. CDR3 sequence reads: CASSSLGQGSGKANVLTF. The CDR3 coding sequence is TGTGCCAGCAGCTCACTAGGACAGGGAAGTGGTAAGGCCAACGTCCTGACTTTC.

This clonotype was observed many times. The CDR3 DNA sequence: TGTGCCAGCAGTTTCTCGGTTGGTTACTATGGCTACACCTTC. Protein: CASSFSVGYYGYTF. V is TRBV12-3 or TRBV12-4 and J is TRBJ1-2; no definite D call. This CDR3 is built from 14 residues. The V and J ends lost 3 bases and 3 bases respectively, with 11 bases between them.

The chain links TRBV19 to TRBJ2-3; D not resolved. Germline V gives CDR1 LNHDA, CDR2 SQIVND (reference sequence). With 6 bases removed from V and 2 bases from J, the gap between germline ends came to 9 bases. CDR3 length: 13 amino acids. The CDR3 nucleotides read TGTGCCAGTAGGCAGGAGTCCACAGATACGCAGTATTTT. It specifies CASRQESTDTQYF.

Notes on this clonotype: Relative to the germline gene, one junction end is altered; a read error may explain this. The chain is built from TRBV4-2 and TRBJ1-5; TRBD1 matches at 9 bases. In germline, CDR1 is LGHNA, CDR2 YNFKEQ. The CDR3 has 19 residues. CDR3 sequence: CASGQVGNGGTGKDQPQHF. CDR3 bases: TGTGCCAGCGGCCAAGTCGGGAACGGTGGGACAGGGAAGGATCAGCCCCAGCATTTT.

This clonotype was picked up a small number of times. The chain couples TRBV20-1 to TRBJ1-1; TRBD1 agrees at 7 bases. The length of the CDR3 is 14 residues. From germline, CDR1 is DFQATT and CDR2 SNEGSKA (reference sequence). V trimming: 3 bases; J trimming: 4 bases; junction bases outside the gene matches: 8. The CDR3 coding sequence is TGCAGTGCTAGGGAGGGGACAGCCGGCACTGAAGCTTTCTTT. As protein: CSAREGTAGTEAFF.

This clonotype was recorded a few times. This chain connects TRBV2 to TRBJ1-5; 8 positions agree with TRBD1. J lost 1 base, V lost 4 bases, and 9 bases had no gene match. Germline V gives CDR1 SNHLY, CDR2 FYNNEI. CDR3 size: 17 residues. As DNA, the CDR3 is TGTGCCAGCAGTGTACAACAGGGGGGGTACAGCAATCAGCCCCAGCATTTT. Encoded protein: CASSVQQGGYSNQPQHF.

To note about this clonotype: Being one base from a much bigger clone, this may be a read error. The V and J genes are TRBV10-3 and TRBJ1-5; 7 bases line up with TRBD1. Per germline, CDR1 ENHRY and CDR2 SYGVKD. The CDR3 is 14 residues long. Losses at the gene ends were 6 bases for V and 5 bases for J; bases not matched to a gene: 7. The CDR3: CAIRGQESDQPQHF. The CDR3 DNA reads as TGTGCCATCAGAGGACAGGAGTCTGATCAGCCCCAGCATTTT.

The table lists this clonotype with many counts. The CDR3 DNA sequence: TGTGCCAGCAGTTTGGGGCGTCACGGCTACACCTTC. It specifies CASSLGRHGYTF. The chain uses TRBV28 and TRBJ1-2; D is perhaps TRBD1 (5 bases). The germline gives CDR1 MDHEN, CDR2 SYDVKM. Deletions cut 3 bases from V and 8 bases from J, with 10 bases between. CDR3 size: 12 residues.

There are many counts of this clonotype. The chain joins TRBV3-1 to TRBJ2-1; 13 positions match TRBD2. The CDR3 is 16 residues long. The ends lost 10 bases at V and 15 bases at J; junction bases unmatched: 21. CDR1 is LGHDT and CDR2 is YNNKEL in the germline V gene (reference sequence). The CDR3 protein is CATARTGTSGDLGWFF. The CDR3, as DNA: TGTGCCACCGCCCGTACTGGGACTAGCGGGGATCTGGGGTGGTTCTTC.

The V and J genes are TRBV12-3 or TRBV12-4 and TRBJ2-7; D could derive from TRBD1 or TRBD2 (5 bases each). The CDR3 runs 15 residues. V dropped 9 bases and J dropped 2 bases, with 20 bases sitting between them. In DNA form, the CDR3 reads TGTGCCAGTCTGCAATCGGGACGAGGTACCTACGAGCAGTACTTC. Translated: CASLQSGRGTYEQYF.

The chain combines TRBV6-1 with TRBJ1-1, with D perhaps matching TRBD1 (6 bases). Germline assignment: CDR1 MNHNS and CDR2 SASEGT. This CDR3 has 15 residues. Trimming cost V 2 bases and J 2 bases, with 12 bases left between them. The CDR3 region has the DNA TGTGCCAGCAGTGAAATACAGGGCCTAAACACTGAAGCTTTCTTT. Its translation is CASSEIQGLNTEAFF.

V is TRBV18 and J is TRBJ2-7; D gene ambiguous. The J call may be wrong; the DNA end is better matched by TRBJ2-5. CDR1 and CDR2 from the germline V gene are KGHSH and LQKENI. This CDR3 has 13 residues. Here the CDR3 reads CASSPLEKETQYF. CDR3 nucleotides: TGTGCCAGCTCACCATTAGAGAAAGAGACCCAGTACTTC.

Points on this clonotype: This may arise from a read error, as a much more abundant clone is one base away. This chain connects TRBV4-2 to TRBJ2-5; 13 bases match TRBD2. CDR1 is LGHNA, CDR2 YNFKEQ, per germline. This CDR3 comprises 17 residues. Trimming removed 3 bases from V and 11 bases from J; junction bases left unmatched: 15. CDR3 bases: TGTGCCAGCAGCCAGTCACTAGCGGGGGGGCGTTACAATGAGCAGTACTTC. It specifies CASSQSLAGGRYNEQYF.

This clonotype was seen more than once but under ten times. The chain uses TRBV20-1 and TRBJ1-2; D remains ambiguous. V was pared by 4 bases and J by 3 bases, with 15 bases between. From germline, CDR1 is DFQATT and CDR2 SNEGSKA (reference sequence). The CDR3 sequence is 14 residues long. CDR3 coding DNA: TGCAGTGCTACCAAAGGCAGTTCTGACTATGGCTACACCTTC. It encodes CSATKGSSDYGYTF.

CDR3 loop: CASSLAGTGRLTEAFF. The CDR3 DNA reads TGTGCCAGCAGCTTAGCAGGGACAGGGCGTCTTACTGAAGCTTTCTTT. This chain joins TRBV7-2 and TRBJ1-1; 9 bases line up with TRBD1. CDR1 is SGHTA, CDR2 FQGNSA, per germline. The CDR3 is 16 residues long. Trimming took 0 bases from V and 5 from J; bases not matched to a gene: 7.

This clonotype was detected ten times or more. V gene TRBV29-1 combines with J gene TRBJ2-5, with D possibly matching TRBD2 (5 bases). Trimming left V 7 bases short and J 3 bases short, with 12 bases between. The germline V gene has CDR1 SQVTM and CDR2 ANQGSEA. CDR3 length: 12 residues. The CDR3 coding sequence is TGCAGCGCATACACTAGGGAAGAGACCCAGTACTTC. Translated, it gives CSAYTREETQYF.

The rearrangement uses TRBV6-5 and TRBJ2-1; the D gene is possibly TRBD2 (6 bases). The tail of the sequence fits TRBJ2-7 better, so the J call may be wrong. There are 16 residues in the CDR3. The V gene's germline CDR1 is MNHEY and CDR2 SVGAGI. The CDR3 nucleotides are TGTGCCAGCAAGGGAATGTACGGGAGAAAGGACAATGAGCAGTACTTC. Residues: CASKGMYGRKDNEQYF.

This clonotype was counted ten times or more. The chain combines TRBV6-5 with TRBJ1-2; 8 bases are shared with TRBD1. Germline loops: CDR1 MNHEY, CDR2 SVGAGI. The ends lost 5 bases at V and 2 bases at J; junction bases unmatched: 7. The CDR3 spans 15 residues. CDR3 bases: TGTGCCAGCAGTCCGAGGACAGGGCAGAACTATGGCTACACCTTC. It translates to CASSPRTGQNYGYTF.

At least ten counts were recorded for this clonotype. The chain employs TRBV20-1 and TRBJ2-3, with TRBD2 as a possible D gene (6 bases). The CDR3 runs to 12 residues. Germline-derived CDR1 and CDR2 are DFQATT and SNEGSKA (reference sequence). V lost 2 bases and J 6 bases, leaving 9 bases between the germline ends. The CDR3, as DNA: TGCAGTGCTAGACGCGGGATGGATACGCAGTATTTT. It codes for CSARRGMDTQYF.

This clonotype was observed at least ten times. The chain employs TRBV3-1 and TRBJ2-3, with 11 bases fitting TRBD1. The V segment lost 4 bases and the J segment 7 bases; nucleotides outside the gene matches: 10. This CDR3 has 16 residues. Germline CDR1 LGHDT, CDR2 YNNKEL (reference sequence). The DNA of the CDR3 is TGTGCCAGCAGCCTCGGCACGGGGACAGGGGGTTATACGCAGTATTTT. It yields the protein CASSLGTGTGGYTQYF.